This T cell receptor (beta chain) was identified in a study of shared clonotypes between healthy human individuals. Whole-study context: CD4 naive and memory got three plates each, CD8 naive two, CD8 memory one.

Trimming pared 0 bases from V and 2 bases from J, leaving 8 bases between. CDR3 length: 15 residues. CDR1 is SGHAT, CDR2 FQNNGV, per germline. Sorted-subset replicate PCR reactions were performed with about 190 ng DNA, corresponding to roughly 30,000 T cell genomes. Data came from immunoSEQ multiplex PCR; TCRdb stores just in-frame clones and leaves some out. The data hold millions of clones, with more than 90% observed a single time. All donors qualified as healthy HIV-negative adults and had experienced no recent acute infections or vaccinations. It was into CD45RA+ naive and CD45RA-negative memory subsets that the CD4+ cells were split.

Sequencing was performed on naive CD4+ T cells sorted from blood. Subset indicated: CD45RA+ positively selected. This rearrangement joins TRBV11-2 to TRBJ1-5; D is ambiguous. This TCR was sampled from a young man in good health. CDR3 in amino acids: CASSLDDLRNQPQHF. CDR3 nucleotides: TGTGCCAGCAGCTTAGATGATTTGCGCAATCAGCCCCAGCATTTT.